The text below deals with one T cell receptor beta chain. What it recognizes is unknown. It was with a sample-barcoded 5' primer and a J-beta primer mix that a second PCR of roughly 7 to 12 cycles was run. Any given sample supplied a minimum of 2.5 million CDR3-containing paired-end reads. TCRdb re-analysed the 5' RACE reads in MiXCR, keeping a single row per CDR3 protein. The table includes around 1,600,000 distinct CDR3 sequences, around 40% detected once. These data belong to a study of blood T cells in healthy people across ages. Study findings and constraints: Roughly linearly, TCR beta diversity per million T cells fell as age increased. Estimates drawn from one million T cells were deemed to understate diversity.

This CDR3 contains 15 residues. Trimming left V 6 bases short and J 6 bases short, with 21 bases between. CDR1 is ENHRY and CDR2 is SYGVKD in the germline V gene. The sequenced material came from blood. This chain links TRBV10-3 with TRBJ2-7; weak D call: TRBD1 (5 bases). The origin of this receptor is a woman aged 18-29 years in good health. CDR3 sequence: CAIRTGLHSLSEQYF. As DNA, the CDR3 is TGTGCCATCAGAACAGGTCTTCACTCCCTCTCCGAGCAGTACTTC.